The 17 T cell receptor beta chains below come from one sample, sequenced in a study of blood T cell repertoires in COVID-19. Profiled with immunoSEQ multiplex PCR; TCRdb holds only in-frame clones, not every one. This table has about 53,000 clones, approximately 90% appearing once. The sequencing input was peripheral blood. The receptors here all came from a human donor in a cohort sampled during active COVID-19.

The CDR3 nucleotides read TGTGCCAGCAGCCGCCTCACTAGCGGGGGGACAGATACGCAGTATTTT. Translated, it gives CASSRLTSGGTDTQYF. The genes are TRBV13 and TRBJ2-3; TRBD2 matches at 12 bases. Germline CDR1 is PRHDT and CDR2 is FYEKMQ (reference sequence). The V and J ends lost 5 bases and 3 bases, in that order; junction bases with no gene match: 6. This CDR3 spans 16 amino acids.

CDR3 DNA sequence: TGTGCCAGCACATCGGGGGGTCTGAACACCGGGGAGCTGTTTTTT. Translating gives CASTSGGLNTGELFF. The rearrangement links TRBV27 to TRBJ2-2; 7 bases fit TRBD2. V lost 7 bases and J lost 1; bases outside the gene matches: 6. The CDR3 consists of 15 residues. The germline gives CDR1 MNHEY, CDR2 SMNVEV (reference sequence).

V gene TRBV5-4 combines with J gene TRBJ1-2; no definite D call. The ends were cut back, 2 bases at V and 8 bases at J, with 7 bases in the middle. Germline assignment: CDR1 SGHNT and CDR2 YYREEE (reference sequence). The CDR3 totals 11 residues. This CDR3 is CASSFGGGYTF. For the CDR3, the DNA is TGTGCCAGCAGCTTCGGAGGCGGCTACACCTTC.

V and J are TRBV4-1 and TRBJ2-1; 11 positions match TRBD1. The CDR3 runs 19 residues. The germline V gene encodes CDR1 MGHRA and CDR2 YSYEKL. J lost 4 bases, V lost 1 base, and 12 bases had no gene match. CDR3 bases: TGCGCCAGCAGCCAAGTGGACAGGGGGCGACCAGCAACTTACAATGAGCAGTTCTTC. It yields the protein CASSQVDRGRPATYNEQFF.

The J gene is TRBJ2-1, the V gene TRBV9; perhaps TRBD1 as D (5 bases). CDR3 length equals 19 residues. Trimming removed 4 bases at V and 0 bases at J, with 23 bases between. Germline CDR1 SGDLS, CDR2 YYNGEE. This chain's CDR3 is CASSPPLSYRLSSYNEQFF. CDR3 in DNA: TGTGCCAGCAGCCCCCCCCTGTCGTACAGGCTTAGCTCCTACAATGAGCAGTTCTTC.

V and J are TRBV11-3 and TRBJ2-5, with 8 bases that match TRBD1. V gave up 1 base and J gave up 3 bases; unmatched junction bases: 4. The CDR3 totals 15 residues. Per the germline V gene, CDR1 is SGHNT and CDR2 is YENEEA. For the CDR3, the DNA is TGTGCCAGCAGCTTAGGAAAGACAGGGGAAGAGACCCAGTACTTC. Its translation: CASSLGKTGEETQYF.

This chain links TRBV7-2 with TRBJ1-2; 9 positions agree with TRBD1. V was clipped by 0 bases and J by 6 bases; unmatched bases: 14. Per the germline V gene, CDR1 is SGHTA and CDR2 is FQGNSA. This CDR3 region has 18 residues. CDR3 sequence: CASSLAAFSSGQGNGYTF. The CDR3 DNA reads TGTGCCAGCAGCTTAGCGGCTTTCTCGAGTGGACAGGGGAATGGCTACACCTTC.

The genes are TRBV11-2 and TRBJ1-6; D perhaps matches TRBD1 (6 bases). The CDR3 is 16 residues long. Trimming took 0 bases from V and 9 from J, leaving 15 bases between them. From germline, CDR1 is SGHAT and CDR2 FQNNGV. The CDR3 reads CASSLDFRGASSPLHF. The CDR3, as DNA: TGTGCCAGCAGCTTAGATTTTCGGGGGGCCAGTTCACCCCTCCACTTT. Full variable domain (rest looked up from reference TRBV11-2 and TRBJ1-6): EAGVAQSPRYKIIEKRQSVAFWCNPISGHATLYWYQQILGQGPKLLIQFQNNGVVDDSQLPKDRFSAERLKGVDSTLKIQPAKLEDSAVYLCASSLDFRGASSPLHFGNGTRLTVT.

There are a few counts of this clone. One end of the junction varies from germline; a read error may be responsible. DNA for the CDR3: TGTGCCAGCAGCGACTTAGAAACAGGGTCTATCTTC. Translating gives CASSDLETGSIF. The chain recombines TRBV7-9 with TRBJ2-1, with D perhaps matching TRBD1 (6 bases). Germline-derived CDR1 and CDR2 are SEHNR and FQNEAQ (reference sequence). There are 12 residues in the CDR3.

This clone was recorded a few times. The chain joins TRBV6-2 or TRBV6-3 to TRBJ1-2; maybe TRBD1 (5 bases). Germline values: CDR1 MNHEY, CDR2 SVGEGT. The V end lost 2 bases, the J end lost 4 bases, and 14 bases lay between the germline ends. The CDR3 totals 15 residues. CDR3 residues: CASSYGGATSYGYTF. DNA of the CDR3: TGTGCCAGCAGTTACGGAGGGGCTACTAGCTATGGCTACACCTTC.

This sequence joins TRBV28 and TRBJ2-3; 12 nucleotides agree with TRBD2. Per germline, CDR1 MDHEN and CDR2 SYDVKM. The CDR3 is 21 amino acids. Losses at the gene ends were 3 bases for V and 2 bases for J; bases not matched to a gene: 18. This CDR3 is CASSLDPPGLAGGPATDTQYF. CDR3 sequence (DNA): TGTGCCAGCAGTTTGGATCCCCCCGGGCTAGCGGGAGGGCCTGCCACAGATACGCAGTATTTT.

The CDR3 region is CASSRRDSDYEQYF. DNA of the CDR3: TGTGCCAGCAGCCGCCGGGACAGTGACTACGAGCAGTACTTC. The J gene is TRBJ2-7, the V gene TRBV6-6; 7 bases fit TRBD1. CDR1 is MNHNY, CDR2 SVGAGI, per germline (reference sequence). This CDR3 region has 14 residues. The trim removed 6 bases at V and 3 bases at J, leaving 8 bases unmatched.

This chain uses TRBV4-1 with TRBJ2-5, with TRBD2 identical over 9 bases. CDR3 length equals 16 residues. CDR1 and CDR2 from the germline V gene are MGHRA and YSYEKL. V gave up 1 base and J gave up 5 bases; unmatched junction bases: 8. This CDR3 reads CASSQVFGLAYETQYF. CDR3 in DNA: TGCGCCAGCAGCCAAGTCTTCGGACTAGCGTATGAGACCCAGTACTTC.

The chain carries TRBV18 and TRBJ2-5; 8 positions agree with TRBD2. Trimming at V came to 3 bases and at J to 3 bases, leaving 9 bases not matched to a gene. The germline CDR1 and CDR2 sequences are KGHSH and LQKENI. There are 16 residues in the CDR3. The CDR3: CASSPGLGTSKETQYF. The CDR3 coding sequence is TGTGCCAGCTCACCGGGACTAGGAACGTCGAAAGAGACCCAGTACTTC.

The chain links TRBV30 to TRBJ1-6; a possible D gene is TRBD1 (5 bases). The CDR3 is 13 residues long. In germline, CDR1 is GTSNPN, CDR2 SVGIG (reference sequence). The CDR3 is CAGNNGGKRPLHF. The CDR3 region has the DNA TGTGCGGGAAACAACGGGGGGAAACGCCCCCTCCACTTT. Drawing the rest from reference TRBV30 and TRBJ1-6, the complete variable domain is SQTIHQWPATLVQPVGSPLSLECTVEGTSNPNLYWYRQAAGRGLQLLFYSVGIGQISSEVPQNLSASRPQDRQFILSSKKLLLSDSGFYLCAGNNGGKRPLHFGNGTRLTVT.

V gene TRBV7-3 combines with J gene TRBJ2-1, with TRBD1 as a possible D gene (6 bases). There are 15 residues in the CDR3. Between the trimmed V and J ends, which lost 2 bases and 9 bases, there was a span of 17 bases. Per germline, CDR1 SGHTA and CDR2 FQGTGA. The CDR3 protein is CASSLEITGKTEQFF. The CDR3 bases are TGTGCCAGCAGCTTAGAAATTACAGGGAAGACTGAGCAGTTCTTC.

The gene calls are TRBV11-2 and TRBJ2-7; D is possibly TRBD1 (5 bases). V lost 5 bases and J lost 1, with 6 bases in between. In germline, CDR1 is SGHAT, CDR2 FQNNGV. The CDR3 loop spans 12 amino acids. The DNA for the CDR3 is TGTGCCAGCAGCCGACAGTCCTACGAGCAGTACGTC. Its translation is CASSRQSYEQYV.